The clone carrying this T cell receptor (beta chain) appeared many times. As yet, its antigen is unknown. Building of the TCR beta libraries involved iRepertoire HTBI primers and Arm-PCR of CDR3 regions. MiXCR was run by TCRdb on the multiplex PCR reads, yielding one entry per CDR3 protein. The sample consists of 450,000 to 700,000 distinct CDR3 sequences, less than 15% of them appearing once. Trimming cost V 4 bases and J 5 bases, with 11 bases left between them. The CDR3 runs 13 residues. Germline loops: CDR1 SEHNR, CDR2 FQNEAQ (reference sequence). These data belong to a study of regulatory T cells in long-lasting Graves disease. Notes on the study in general: Persistent cases favored TRBV28, TRBJ1-2 and TRBJ2-5.

Time point here: newly diagnosed GD, antithyroid drugs for less than 3 months. PBMCs provided the RNA from which the TCR library was made. These same data were also listed under a study on T cells in Graves' hyperthyroidism and ophthalmopathy. From that paper: When the TCR CDR3 underwent first-round RT-PCR, the HTBI primer set was used.

This TCR was recovered from a man aged 25 to 40 with Graves disease. The material was peripheral blood mononuclear cells (PBMCs), obtained at new diagnosis, from a patient treated with antithyroid drugs. The rearrangement joins TRBV7-9 to TRBJ1-1, with D possibly TRBD1 on 6 matching bases. The CDR3 DNA follows: TGTGCCAGCAGCTCCCAGGGGCCGACTGAAGCTTTCTTT. Amino acid sequence: CASSSQGPTEAFF.